This T cell receptor (beta chain) was recovered during a study of T cell repertoires in cytomegalovirus infection. Study-level background: Both recently identified HLA-C-restricted and well-studied HLA-B-restricted CMV epitopes were used in the study. TCR beta signatures that were public indicated CMV infection and matching HLA type. Broader study findings: Cumulative frequency of public TCR beta families picked out carriers of CMV plus the relevant HLA. Within the response measured ex vivo, HLA-C-restricted CMV-specific TCR beta clonotypes were dominant.

The CDR3 runs 14 residues. V gave up 6 bases and J gave up 6 bases; unmatched junction bases: 9. Germline V lookup: CDR1 LNHDA, CDR2 SQIVND (reference sequence). TCRdb reprocessed the reads with MiXCR, giving one entry per CDR3 protein. The sample has about 770,000 distinct CDR3 sequences, 25% to 35% seen once. As to this clonotype: The antigen is not known.

The chain uses TRBV19 and TRBJ1-1, with 8 bases aligning to TRBD1. The receptor was isolated from a human donor in good health (CMV status not recorded). Some clones in this sample may be carry-over from other donors' samples. The sequenced sample was cultured CD8+ T cells from PBMCs, obtained from culture after CMV antigen stimulation. The CDR3 here is CASRLTGVLAEAFF. CDR3 in DNA: TGTGCCAGTAGGCTGACAGGGGTTTTGGCTGAAGCTTTCTTT.